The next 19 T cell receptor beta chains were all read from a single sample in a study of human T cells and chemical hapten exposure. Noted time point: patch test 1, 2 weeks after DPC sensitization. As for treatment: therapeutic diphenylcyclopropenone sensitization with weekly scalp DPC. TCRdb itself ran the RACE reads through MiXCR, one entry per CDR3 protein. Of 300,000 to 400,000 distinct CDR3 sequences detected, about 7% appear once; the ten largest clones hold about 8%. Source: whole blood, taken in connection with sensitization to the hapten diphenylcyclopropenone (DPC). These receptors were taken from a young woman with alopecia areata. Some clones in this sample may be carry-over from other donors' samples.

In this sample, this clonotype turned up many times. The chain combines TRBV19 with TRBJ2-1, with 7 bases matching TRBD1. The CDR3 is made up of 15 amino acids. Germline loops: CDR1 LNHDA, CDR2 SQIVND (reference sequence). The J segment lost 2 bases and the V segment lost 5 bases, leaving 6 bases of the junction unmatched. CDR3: CASSATGEPYNEQFF. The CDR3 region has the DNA TGTGCCAGTAGTGCAACAGGGGAGCCCTACAATGAGCAGTTCTTC.

The CDR3 DNA follows: TGCAGCGCACTGACAGGGGGCGAGAATCAGCCCCAGCATTTT. Translated, it gives CSALTGGENQPQHF. The rearrangement links TRBV29-1 to TRBJ1-5; 10 bases align to TRBD1. CDR3 size: 14 residues. J lost 4 bases, V lost 7 bases, and 7 bases had no gene match. Germline CDR1 reads SQVTM; CDR2 reads ANQGSEA.

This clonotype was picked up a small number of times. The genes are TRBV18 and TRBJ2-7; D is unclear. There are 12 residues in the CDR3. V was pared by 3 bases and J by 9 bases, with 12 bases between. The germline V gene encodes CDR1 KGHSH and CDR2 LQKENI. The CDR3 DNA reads TGTGCCAGCTCACCGGACCTTGGGGTGCAGTACTTC. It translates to CASSPDLGVQYF.

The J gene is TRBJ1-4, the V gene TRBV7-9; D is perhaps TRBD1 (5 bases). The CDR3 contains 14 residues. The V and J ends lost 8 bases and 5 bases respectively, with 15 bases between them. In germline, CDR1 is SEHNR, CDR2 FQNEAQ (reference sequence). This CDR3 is CASGGRTSNEKLFF. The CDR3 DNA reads TGTGCCAGCGGGGGACGGACTTCGAATGAAAAACTGTTTTTT.

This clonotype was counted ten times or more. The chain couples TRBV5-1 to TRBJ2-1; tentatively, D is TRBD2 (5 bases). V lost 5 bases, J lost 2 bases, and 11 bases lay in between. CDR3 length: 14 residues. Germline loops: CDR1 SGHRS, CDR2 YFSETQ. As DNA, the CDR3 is TGCGCCAGCAGTGTGGCGGGTCCCTACAATGAGCAGTTCTTC. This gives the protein CASSVAGPYNEQFF.

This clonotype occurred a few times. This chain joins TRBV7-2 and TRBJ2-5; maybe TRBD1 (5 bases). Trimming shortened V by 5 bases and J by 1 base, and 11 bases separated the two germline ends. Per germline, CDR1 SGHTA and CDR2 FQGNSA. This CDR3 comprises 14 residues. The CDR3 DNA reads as TGTGCCAGCAGCCCCTGGGGCCCCCAAGAGACCCAGTACTTC. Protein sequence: CASSPWGPQETQYF.

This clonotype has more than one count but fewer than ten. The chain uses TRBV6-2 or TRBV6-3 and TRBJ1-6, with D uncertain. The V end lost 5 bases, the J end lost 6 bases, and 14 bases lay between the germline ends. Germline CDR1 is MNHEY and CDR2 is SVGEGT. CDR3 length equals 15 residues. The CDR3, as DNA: TGTGCCAGCAGTACGACGGCGCGGACTAATTCACCCCTCCACTTT. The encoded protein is CASSTTARTNSPLHF.

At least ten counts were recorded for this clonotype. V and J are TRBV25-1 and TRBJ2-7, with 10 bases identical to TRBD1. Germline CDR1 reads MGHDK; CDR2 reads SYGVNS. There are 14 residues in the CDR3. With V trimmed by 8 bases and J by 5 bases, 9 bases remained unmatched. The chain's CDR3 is CASRWTGGVDEQYF. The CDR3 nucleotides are TGTGCCAGCCGTTGGACAGGGGGTGTCGACGAGCAGTACTTC.

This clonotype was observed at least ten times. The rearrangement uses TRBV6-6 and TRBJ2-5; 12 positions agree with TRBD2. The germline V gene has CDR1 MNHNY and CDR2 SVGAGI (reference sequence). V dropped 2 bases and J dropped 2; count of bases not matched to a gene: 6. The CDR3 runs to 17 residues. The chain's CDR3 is CASSYPALAGGQETQYF. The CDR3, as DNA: TGTGCCAGCAGTTACCCAGCTCTAGCGGGGGGGCAAGAGACCCAGTACTTC.

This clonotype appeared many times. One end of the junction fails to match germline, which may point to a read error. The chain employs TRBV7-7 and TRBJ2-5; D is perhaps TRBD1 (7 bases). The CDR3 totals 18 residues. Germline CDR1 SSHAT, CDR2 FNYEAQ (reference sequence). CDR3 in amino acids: CASSLLQIQGGPPETQYF. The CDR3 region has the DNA TGTGCTAGCAGCTTACTTCAAATTCAGGGGGGCCCTCCGGAGACCCAGTACTTC.

CDR3 nucleotide sequence: TGTGCCACCAGTGATTGGAGACAGAGCACAGATACGCAGTATTTT. Its translation is CATSDWRQSTDTQYF. The J gene is TRBJ2-3, the V gene TRBV24-1; D perhaps matches TRBD1 (5 bases). The germline V gene encodes CDR1 KGHDR and CDR2 SFDVKD. The CDR3 is 15 residues long. V gave up 2 bases and J gave up 0 bases, with 8 bases separating them.

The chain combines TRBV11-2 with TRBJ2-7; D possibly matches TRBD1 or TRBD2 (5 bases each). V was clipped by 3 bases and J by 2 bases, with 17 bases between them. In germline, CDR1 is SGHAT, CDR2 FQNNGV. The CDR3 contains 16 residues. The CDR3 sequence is CASSFGAGTLTYEQYF. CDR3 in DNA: TGTGCCAGCAGCTTTGGGGCCGGGACCCTGACCTACGAGCAGTACTTC. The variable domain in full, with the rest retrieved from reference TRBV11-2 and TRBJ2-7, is EAGVAQSPRYKIIEKRQSVAFWCNPISGHATLYWYQQILGQGPKLLIQFQNNGVVDDSQLPKDRFSAERLKGVDSTLKIQPAKLEDSAVYLCASSFGAGTLTYEQYFGPGTRLTVT.

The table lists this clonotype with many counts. CDR3 in amino acids: CASSQGPGISSSPLHF. DNA of the CDR3: TGTGCCAGCAGCCAAGGACCCGGGATCAGTAGTTCACCCCTCCACTTT. The chain employs TRBV3-1 and TRBJ1-6; D remains unclear. CDR1 is LGHDT and CDR2 is YNNKEL in the germline V gene (reference sequence). This CDR3 comprises 16 residues. Trimming took off 1 base at V and 9 bases at J, with 16 bases between the two ends.

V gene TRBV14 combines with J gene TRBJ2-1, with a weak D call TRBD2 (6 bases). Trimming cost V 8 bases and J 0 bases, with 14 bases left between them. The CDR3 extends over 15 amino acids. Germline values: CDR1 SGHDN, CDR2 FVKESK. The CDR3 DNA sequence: TGTGCCAGCTTACCTAGCGCGGGCTCCTACAATGAGCAGTTCTTC. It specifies CASLPSAGSYNEQFF.

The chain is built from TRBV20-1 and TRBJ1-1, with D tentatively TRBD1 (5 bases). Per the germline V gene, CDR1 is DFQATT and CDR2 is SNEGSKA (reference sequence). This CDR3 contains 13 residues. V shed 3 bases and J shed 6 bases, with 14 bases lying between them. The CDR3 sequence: CSASSLSGSEAFF. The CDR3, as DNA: TGCAGTGCTAGCTCACTATCAGGGTCTGAAGCTTTCTTT.

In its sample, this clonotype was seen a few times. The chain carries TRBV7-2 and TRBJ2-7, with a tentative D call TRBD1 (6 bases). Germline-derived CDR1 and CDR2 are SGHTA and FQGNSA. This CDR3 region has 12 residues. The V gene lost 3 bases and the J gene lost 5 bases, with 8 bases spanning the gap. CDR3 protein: CASSFEGDEQYF. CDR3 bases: TGTGCCAGCAGCTTCGAGGGGGACGAGCAGTACTTC.

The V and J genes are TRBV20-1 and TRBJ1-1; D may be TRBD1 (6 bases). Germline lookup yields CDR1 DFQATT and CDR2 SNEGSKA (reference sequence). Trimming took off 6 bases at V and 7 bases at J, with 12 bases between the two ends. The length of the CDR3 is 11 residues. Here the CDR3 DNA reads TGCAGTGCCAGGCACAGGGATGAAGCTTTCTTT. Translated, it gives CSARHRDEAFF.

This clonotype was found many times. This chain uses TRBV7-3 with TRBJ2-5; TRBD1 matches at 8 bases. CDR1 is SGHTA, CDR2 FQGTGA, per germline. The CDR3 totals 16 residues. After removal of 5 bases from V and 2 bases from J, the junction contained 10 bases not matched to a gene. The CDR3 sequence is CASSLRPGTGQETQYF. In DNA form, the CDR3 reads TGTGCCAGCAGCCTCCGACCCGGGACAGGTCAAGAGACCCAGTACTTC.

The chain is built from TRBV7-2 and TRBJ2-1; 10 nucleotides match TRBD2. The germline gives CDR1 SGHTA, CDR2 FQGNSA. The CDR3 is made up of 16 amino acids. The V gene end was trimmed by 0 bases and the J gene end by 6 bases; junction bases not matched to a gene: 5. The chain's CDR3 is CASSLASPSGGNEQFF. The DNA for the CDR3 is TGTGCCAGCAGCTTAGCTTCGCCTAGCGGGGGCAATGAGCAGTTCTTC.